Listed below are T cell receptor beta chains from one sample, sequenced in a study of post-analysis software for immune sequencing data. TCRdb used MiXCR to reprocess the PCR reads, holding one entry per CDR3 protein. Among 650,000 to 900,000 distinct CDR3 sequences listed, more than 45% were seen once. Sequenced material: blood. These receptors were obtained from a girl aged 10 to 17 with multiple sclerosis. Each CDR3 is given with its conserved first and last residue. A D gene is named only where the DNA matches it firmly. Not every row has a clone size; where given, it reads once, few, many or a size class.

j_gene	v_gene	abundance	d_gene	CDR3nt	CDR3aa
TRBJ2-7	TRBV6-1	.	.	TGTGCCAGCAGTCCTCTCGACACTAACCCTTACGAGCAGTACTTC	CASSPLDTNPYEQYF
TRBJ2-5	TRBV2	.	.	TGTGCCAGCAGTGGAGACAGGCAAGAGACCCAGTACTTC	CASSGDRQETQYF
TRBJ1-2	TRBV29-1	once	TRBD1	TGCAGCGTGTGGACCGGGACAGGGTATAGCTACACCTTC	CSVWTGTGYSYTF
TRBJ1-1	TRBV10-2	few	.	TGCGCCAGCAGTGAAGGTAGACAGCTGAACACTGAAGCTTTCTTT	CASSEGRQLNTEAFF
TRBJ2-4	TRBV3-1	.	.	TGTGCCAGCAGCCAAGATAGGGGGTCTGGGTTGGGCAAAAACATTCAGTACTTC	CASSQDRGSGLGKNIQYF
TRBJ2-1	TRBV11-2	few	TRBD2	TGTGCCAGCAGCTTAGTCGGTCTAGCGGCCTACAATGAGCAGTTCTTC	CASSLVGLAAYNEQFF
TRBJ2-7	TRBV19	.	.	TGTGCCTCCTCGCCCCACGGCTTCTACGAGCAGTACTTC	CASSPHGFYEQYF
TRBJ2-1	TRBV3-1	.	.	TGTGCCAGCAGCCCCCGGCGGAATGAGCAGTTCTTC	CASSPRRNEQFF
TRBJ2-3	TRBV24-1	few	TRBD2	TGTGCCACCAGTGATACTAGCGGCCTCACAGATACGCAGTATTTT	CATSDTSGLTDTQYF
TRBJ2-5	TRBV29-1	.	.	TGCAGCGTTGTGGGGGCTGAGACCCAGTACTTC	CSVVGAETQYF
TRBJ2-7	TRBV12-3/TRBV12-4	once	TRBD2	TGTGCCAGCAGTCCTCAATTAGCGGGTCTTTCCTACAATGAGCAGTACTTC	CASSPQLAGLSYNEQYF
TRBJ1-5	TRBV4-1	.	.	TGCGCCAGCAGCCAAGAGCCTACTCAGCCCCAGCATTTT	CASSQEPTQPQHF
TRBJ2-3	TRBV7-6	.	.	TGTGCCAGCAGCGGGGACGTTCTTGGAGGGGATACGCAGTATTTT	CASSGDVLGGDTQYF
TRBJ2-7	TRBV11-1	few	TRBD1	TGTGCCAACAGCTTAACCGGGACAGGGGGCGCACGATACGAGCAGTACTTC	CANSLTGTGGARYEQYF
TRBJ1-1	TRBV6-5	.	.	TGTGCCAGCAGCCAGAACCCCGTGGGAACTGAAGCTTTCTTT	CASSQNPVGTEAFF
TRBJ2-1	TRBV9	few	.	TGTGCCAGCAGCACTGACAGGTCTGTCCCCCTCAATGAGCAGTTCTTC	CASSTDRSVPLNEQFF
TRBJ2-5	TRBV7-2	many	TRBD2	TGTGCCAGCAGCTTGGGCGGGAGTACAGAGACCCAGTACTTC	CASSLGGSTETQYF
TRBJ2-7	TRBV10-3	.	TRBD1	TGTGCCATCAGAACATGGACAGGGGTGTCCTACGAGCAGTACTTC	CAIRTWTGVSYEQYF
TRBJ2-1	TRBV10-3	.	TRBD2	TGTGCCATAGATAGCGGGGTAGGGGCCTACAATGAGCAGTTCTTC	CAIDSGVGAYNEQFF
TRBJ2-1	TRBV20-1	.	TRBD2	TGCAGTGGCCTAGCGGGAGTCAATGAGCAGTTCTTC	CSGLAGVNEQFF
TRBJ2-1	TRBV7-8	.	TRBD2	TGTGCCAGCAGCTTAGACTCAGAACTAGCGGGAGTCCACAATGAGCAGTTCTTC	CASSLDSELAGVHNEQFF
TRBJ2-7	TRBV7-2	few	TRBD1	TGTGCCAGCAGCTTAGGCATGGGACAGGGTGTTTACGAGCAGTACTTC	CASSLGMGQGVYEQYF
TRBJ2-1	TRBV20-1	few	TRBD2	TGCAGTGCTAGAGATCGAACTAGCGCCCACAATGAGCAGTTCTTC	CSARDRTSAHNEQFF
TRBJ2-1	TRBV29-1	few	.	TGCAGCGTTGACGTTTCCACCTACAATGAGCAGTTCTTC	CSVDVSTYNEQFF
TRBJ2-1	TRBV30	once	TRBD1	TGTGCCTGGACAGGGGGCGGGGATGAGCAGTTCTTC	CAWTGGGDEQFF
TRBJ1-3	TRBV7-6	few	.	TGTGCCAGCAGCTCCAGCCCGGGCCCCGAGAGGTTGGGAAACACCATATATTTT	CASSSSPGPERLGNTIYF
TRBJ2-4	TRBV29-1	.	.	TGCAGCGTCCGCCAGGGGATTGAGTACTTC	CSVRQGIEYF
TRBJ2-7	TRBV12-3/TRBV12-4	.	TRBD2	TGTGCCAGCAGTCTAAGACTAGCGGGAGGCTCGGACGAGCAGTACTTC	CASSLRLAGGSDEQYF
TRBJ2-3	TRBV9	.	TRBD2	TGTGCCAGCAGCCATCCAAAAACCTCACTAGCGGGAGGGCCAGGAGATACGCAGTATTTT	CASSHPKTSLAGGPGDTQYF
TRBJ2-7	TRBV29-1	few	.	TGCAGCGTTGGCGAGGGGACGAGGACCTCTGCCTACGAGCAGTACTTC	CSVGEGTRTSAYEQYF
TRBJ2-1	TRBV5-1	few	TRBD2	TGCGCCAGCAGGCTAGCGGGAGTAGTTCAGTATGAGCAGTTCTTC	CASRLAGVVQYEQFF
TRBJ2-5	TRBV6-1	few	.	TGTGCCAGCAGGCGAAGATCGGACAGAGTTTCCCAAGAGACCCAGTACTTC	CASRRRSDRVSQETQYF
TRBJ2-7	TRBV6-5	.	.	TGTGCCAGCAGTTATACGTTTGGGGACACTCTAAATCCCCTCTACGAGCAGTACTTC	CASSYTFGDTLNPLYEQYF
TRBJ2-2	TRBV7-9	few	.	TGTGCCGCTCCACTCCCCAGGACCGGGGAGCTGTTTTTT	CAAPLPRTGELFF
TRBJ1-5	TRBV20-1	few	.	TGCAGTGCTAGCGAGGGGGGCCTTGGGCAGCCCCAGCATTTT	CSASEGGLGQPQHF
TRBJ1-4	TRBV3-1	few	TRBD1	TGTGCCAGCAGCCCCCGGGCAGGGGGAAAACTGTTTTTT	CASSPRAGGKLFF
TRBJ2-1	TRBV6-1	few	.	TGTGCCACCATGGGGACCCCTAGCTACAATGAGCAGTTCTTC	CATMGTPSYNEQFF
TRBJ2-1	TRBV12-3/TRBV12-4	.	TRBD2	TGTGCCAGCAGGCCGGGGACTAGCGGGACCAATGAGCAGTTCTTC	CASRPGTSGTNEQFF
TRBJ2-7	TRBV7-8	few	TRBD1	TGTGCCAGCAGCTTAGGAGTGACAGGGGGCTACGAGCAGTACTTC	CASSLGVTGGYEQYF
TRBJ2-5	TRBV13	.	TRBD2	TGTGCCAGCAGCTTCAGGGGGACTAGCGGGATAGGACAAGAGACCCAGTACTTC	CASSFRGTSGIGQETQYF
TRBJ2-3	TRBV25-1	.	TRBD2	TGTGCCAGCAGTGGTCGTAGCGGGATTAGCACAGATACGCAGTATTTT	CASSGRSGISTDTQYF
TRBJ2-7	TRBV12-3/TRBV12-4	few	TRBD2	TGTGCCAGCAGTCGACTAGCGGGAGGGCAGGACGAGCAGTACTTC	CASSRLAGGQDEQYF
TRBJ2-1	TRBV6-6	few	.	TGTGCCAGCAGTTCCGGGACTTTCTCCTACAATGAGCAGTTCTTC	CASSSGTFSYNEQFF
TRBJ2-1	TRBV9	once	TRBD1	TGTGCCAGCAGCGTAGAGGGGGCGAACTACAATGAGCAGTTCTTC	CASSVEGANYNEQFF
TRBJ2-1	TRBV15	once	TRBD2	TGTGCCACCAGCAGAGACCTCGACCTAGCGGCCCCGCCCAGGTTCTTC	CATSRDLDLAAPPRFF
TRBJ2-1	TRBV15	.	TRBD1	TGTGCCACCAGCAGCCCGGGACAGGGGTTCGATGAGCAGTTCTTC	CATSSPGQGFDEQFF
TRBJ1-1	TRBV4-1	.	.	TGCGCCAGCAGCCCAATAGACAGTAGCACCCGGGATGAAGCTTTCTTT	CASSPIDSSTRDEAFF
TRBJ1-4	TRBV7-9	.	TRBD1	TGTGCCAGCAGCACAATACAGGGGCTGGGTGAAAAACTGTTTTTT	CASSTIQGLGEKLFF
TRBJ2-3	TRBV5-1	.	TRBD2	TGCGCCAGCAGCCCGGGACTAGCGGGAGGAGTCGGCGCAGATACGCAGTATTTT	CASSPGLAGGVGADTQYF
TRBJ2-7	TRBV25-1	.	TRBD2	TGTGCCAGCAGTGCCTTCGGGGGGCGGGAGGTTGCGAAGCAGTACTTC	CASSAFGGREVAKQYF
TRBJ2-3	TRBV6-2/TRBV6-3	.	.	TGTGCCAGCAGTTACAAAGATACGCAGTATTTT	CASSYKDTQYF
TRBJ2-3	TRBV7-2	few	.	TGTGCCAGCAGCTTAGTCGTGGGGGCAGCAGATACGCAGTATTTT	CASSLVVGAADTQYF
TRBJ2-3	TRBV4-1	.	.	TGCGCCAGCAGCCAAGGACGGGCCACAGATACGCAGTATTTT	CASSQGRATDTQYF
TRBJ2-7	TRBV27	.	TRBD1	TGTGCCACCCAGAGGGGGCCCTACGAGCAGTACTTC	CATQRGPYEQYF